This TCR beta chain was sequenced for a study of graft-versus-host responses after intestinal transplantation. As for the study in general: Every recipient underwent anti-thymocyte globulin induction, then tacrolimus and steroids for three to four years.

Sequencing was performed with immunoSEQ multiplex PCR; in TCRdb, only in-frame clones are kept and a portion is missing. Of 80,000 to 85,000 clones listed, 91% are singletons. Germline lookup yields CDR1 SGHTA and CDR2 FQGNSA. The CDR3 is made up of 17 amino acids. The J segment lost 4 bases and the V segment lost 1 base, leaving 9 bases of the junction unmatched. This clone was seen once. Its specificity is unknown. Findings of the study overall: Early HvG declines after transplant were associated with peak circulating GvH clone levels.

The starting material was unstimulated CD4+ T cells sorted from spleen or lymph node cells, obtained before intestinal transplant. The V and J genes are TRBV7-2 and TRBJ1-3; 8 bases agree with TRBD1. The TCR comes from a human donor who received an intestinal transplant. CDR3 residues: CASSLVAGGAGGNTIYF. In DNA, the CDR3 is TGTGCCAGCAGCTTAGTCGCAGGGGGCGCAGGAGGAAACACCATATATTTT. Full variable domain (rest looked up from reference TRBV7-2 and TRBJ1-3): GAGVSQSPSNKVTEKGKDVELRCDPISGHTALYWYRQSLGQGLEFLIYFQGNSAPDKSGLPSDRFSAERTGGSVSTLTIQRTQQEDSAVYLCASSLVAGGAGGNTIYFGEGSWLTVV.